This TCR beta chain was documented in a study of blood T cell repertoires in COVID-19. Overall study: Material from acute and convalescent COVID-19 was sourced from the United States, Italy and Spain.

V shed 4 bases and J shed 1 base, with 5 bases lying between them. Germline CDR1 and CDR2: MNHEY and SVGAGI. The CDR3 sequence is 12 residues long. Using immunoSEQ multiplex PCR, the repertoire was profiled, and TCRdb retains in-frame clones only, with some absent. The table has about 46,000 clones, 80% to 90% seen once. Sequencing input: peripheral blood. The rearrangement joins TRBV6-5 to TRBJ2-7; no firm D call. This receptor was identified in a woman of 80 years or more with COVID-19, enrolled during active disease. The DNA for the CDR3 is TGTGCCAGCAGTTCCCCTTCCTACGAGCAGTACTTC. Its translation: CASSSPSYEQYF.